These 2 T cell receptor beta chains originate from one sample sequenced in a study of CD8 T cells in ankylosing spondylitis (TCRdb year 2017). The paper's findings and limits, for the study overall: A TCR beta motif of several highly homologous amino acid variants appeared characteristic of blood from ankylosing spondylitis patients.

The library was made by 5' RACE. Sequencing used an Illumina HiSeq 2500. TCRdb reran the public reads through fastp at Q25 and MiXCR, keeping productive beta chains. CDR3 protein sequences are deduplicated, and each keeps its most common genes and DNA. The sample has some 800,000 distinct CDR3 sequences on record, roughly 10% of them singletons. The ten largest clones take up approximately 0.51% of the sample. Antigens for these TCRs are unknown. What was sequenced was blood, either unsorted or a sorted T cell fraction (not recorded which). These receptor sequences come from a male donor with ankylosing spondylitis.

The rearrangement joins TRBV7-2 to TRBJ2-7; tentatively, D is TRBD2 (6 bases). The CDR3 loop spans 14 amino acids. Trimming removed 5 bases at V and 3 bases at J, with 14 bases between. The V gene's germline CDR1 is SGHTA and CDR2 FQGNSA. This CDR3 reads CASSLLATVYEQYF. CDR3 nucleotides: TGTGCCAGCAGCCTTCTAGCGACCGTCTACGAGCAGTACTTC. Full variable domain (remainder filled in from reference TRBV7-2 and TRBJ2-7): GAGVSQSPSNKVTEKGKDVELRCDPISGHTALYWYRQSLGQGLEFLIYFQGNSAPDKSGLPSDRFSAERTGGSVSTLTIQRTQQEDSAVYLCASSLLATVYEQYFGPGTRLTVT.

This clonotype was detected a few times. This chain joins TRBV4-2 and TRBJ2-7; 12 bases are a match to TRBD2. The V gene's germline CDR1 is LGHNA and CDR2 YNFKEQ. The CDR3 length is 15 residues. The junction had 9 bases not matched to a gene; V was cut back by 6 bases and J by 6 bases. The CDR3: CASRLSTSGSGEQYF. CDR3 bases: TGTGCCAGCAGGCTCTCGACTAGCGGGAGCGGCGAGCAGTACTTC.